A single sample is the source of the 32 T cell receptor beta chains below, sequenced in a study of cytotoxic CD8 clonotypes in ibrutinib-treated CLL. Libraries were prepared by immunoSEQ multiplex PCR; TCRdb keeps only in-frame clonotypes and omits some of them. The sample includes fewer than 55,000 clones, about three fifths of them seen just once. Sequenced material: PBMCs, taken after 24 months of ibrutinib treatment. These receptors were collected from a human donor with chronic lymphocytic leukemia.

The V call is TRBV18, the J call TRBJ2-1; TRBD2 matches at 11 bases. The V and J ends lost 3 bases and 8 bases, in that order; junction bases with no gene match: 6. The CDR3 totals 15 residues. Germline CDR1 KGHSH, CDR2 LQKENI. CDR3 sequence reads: CASSPGTSGLDEQFF. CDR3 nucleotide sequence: TGTGCCAGCTCACCCGGGACTAGCGGTCTCGATGAGCAGTTCTTC.

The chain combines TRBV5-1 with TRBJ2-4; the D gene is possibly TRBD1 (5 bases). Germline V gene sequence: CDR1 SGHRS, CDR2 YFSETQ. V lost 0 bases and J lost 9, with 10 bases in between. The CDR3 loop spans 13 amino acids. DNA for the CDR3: TGCGCCAGCAGCTTGGAAGGGGTTTCCATTCAGTACTTC. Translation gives CASSLEGVSIQYF.

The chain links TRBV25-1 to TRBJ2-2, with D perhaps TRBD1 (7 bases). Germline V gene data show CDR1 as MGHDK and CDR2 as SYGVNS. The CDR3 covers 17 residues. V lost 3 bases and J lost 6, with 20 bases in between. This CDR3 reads CASSEAGRTGWAGELFF. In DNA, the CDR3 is TGTGCCAGCAGTGAGGCGGGGCGGACAGGTTGGGCCGGGGAGCTGTTTTTT.

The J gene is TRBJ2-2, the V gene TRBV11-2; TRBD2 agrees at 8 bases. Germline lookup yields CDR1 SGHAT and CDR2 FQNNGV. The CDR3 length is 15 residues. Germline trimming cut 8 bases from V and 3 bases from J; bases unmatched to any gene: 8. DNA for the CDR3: TGTGCCAGCCCCCGGGGGGGGGTCGACACCGGGGAGCTGTTTTTT. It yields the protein CASPRGGVDTGELFF.

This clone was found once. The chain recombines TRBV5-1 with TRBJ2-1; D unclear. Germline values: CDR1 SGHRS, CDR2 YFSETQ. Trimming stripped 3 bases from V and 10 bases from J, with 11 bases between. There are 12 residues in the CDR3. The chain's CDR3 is CASSSSIGEQFF. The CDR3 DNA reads TGCGCCAGCAGCTCGAGCATAGGGGAGCAGTTCTTC.

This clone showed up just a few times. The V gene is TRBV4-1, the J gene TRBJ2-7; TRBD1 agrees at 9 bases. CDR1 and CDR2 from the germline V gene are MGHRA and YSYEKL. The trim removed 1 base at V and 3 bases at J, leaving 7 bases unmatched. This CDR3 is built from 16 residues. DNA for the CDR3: TGCGCCAGCAGCCAAGGGGACAGGGTAGCATTCTACGAGCAGTACTTC. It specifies CASSQGDRVAFYEQYF.

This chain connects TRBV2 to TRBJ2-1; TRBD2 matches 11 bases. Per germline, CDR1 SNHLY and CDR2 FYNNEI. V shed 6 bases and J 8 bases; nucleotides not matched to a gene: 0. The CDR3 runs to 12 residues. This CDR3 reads CASRLAGDEQFF. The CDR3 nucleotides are TGTGCCAGCAGACTAGCGGGGGATGAGCAGTTCTTC.

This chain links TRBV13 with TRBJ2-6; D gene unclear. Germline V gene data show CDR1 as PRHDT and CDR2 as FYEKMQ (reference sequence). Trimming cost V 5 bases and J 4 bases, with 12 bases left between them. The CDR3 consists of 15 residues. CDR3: CASSHVLSGANVLTF. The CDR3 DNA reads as TGTGCCAGCAGCCACGTCCTGTCGGGGGCCAACGTCCTGACTTTC.

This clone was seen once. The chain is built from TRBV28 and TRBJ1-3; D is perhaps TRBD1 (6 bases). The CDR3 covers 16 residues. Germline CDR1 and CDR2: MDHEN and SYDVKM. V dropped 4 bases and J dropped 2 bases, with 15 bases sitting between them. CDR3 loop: CASSSQGYQAGNTIYF. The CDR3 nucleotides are TGTGCCAGCAGTTCTCAGGGGTATCAGGCTGGAAACACCATATATTTT.

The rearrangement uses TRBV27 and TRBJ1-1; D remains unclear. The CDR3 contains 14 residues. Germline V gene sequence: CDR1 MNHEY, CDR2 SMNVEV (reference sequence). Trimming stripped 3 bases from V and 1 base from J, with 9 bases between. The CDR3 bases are TGTGCCAGCAGTTTCGACCGGAGGAACACTGAAGCTTTCTTT. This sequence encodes CASSFDRRNTEAFF.

The CDR3 spells CASSIGTGTEFF. The CDR3 DNA reads as TGTGCCAGTAGTATTGGGACAGGGACGGAGTTCTTC. V gene TRBV19 combines with J gene TRBJ2-1, with TRBD1 matching 9 bases. The CDR3 runs to 12 residues. Germline CDR1 and CDR2: LNHDA and SQIVND (reference sequence). V shed 3 bases, J shed 14 bases, and the junction held 5 bases outside the gene matches.

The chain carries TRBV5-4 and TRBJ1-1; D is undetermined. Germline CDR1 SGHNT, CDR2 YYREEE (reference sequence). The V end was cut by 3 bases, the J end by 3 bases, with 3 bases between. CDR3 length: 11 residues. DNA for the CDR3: TGTGCCAGCAGCTCCCACACTGAAGCTTTCTTT. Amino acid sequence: CASSSHTEAFF.

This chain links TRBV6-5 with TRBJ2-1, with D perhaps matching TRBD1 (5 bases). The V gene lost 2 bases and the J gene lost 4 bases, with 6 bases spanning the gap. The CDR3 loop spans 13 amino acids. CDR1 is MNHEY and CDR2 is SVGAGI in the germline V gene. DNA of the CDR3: TGTGCCAGCAGTTACGACAGTTACAATGAGCAGTTCTTC. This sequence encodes CASSYDSYNEQFF.

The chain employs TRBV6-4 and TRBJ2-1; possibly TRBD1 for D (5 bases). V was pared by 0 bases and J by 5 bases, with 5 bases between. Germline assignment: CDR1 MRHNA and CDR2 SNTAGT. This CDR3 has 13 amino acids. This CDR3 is CASSDSDNNEQFF. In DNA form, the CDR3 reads TGTGCCAGCAGTGACTCGGACAACAATGAGCAGTTCTTC.

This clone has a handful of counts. CDR3 residues: CASSRTIYEQYF. CDR3 sequence (DNA): TGTGCCAGCAGTCGGACAATTTACGAGCAGTACTTC. The rearrangement joins TRBV28 to TRBJ2-7, with a weak D call TRBD1 (5 bases). With 5 bases removed from V and 4 bases from J, the gap between germline ends came to 9 bases. Germline V gene data show CDR1 as MDHEN and CDR2 as SYDVKM. The CDR3 runs to 12 residues.

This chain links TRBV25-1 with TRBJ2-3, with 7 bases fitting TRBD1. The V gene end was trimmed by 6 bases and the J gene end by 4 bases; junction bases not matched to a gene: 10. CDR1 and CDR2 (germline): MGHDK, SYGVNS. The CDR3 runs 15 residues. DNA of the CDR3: TGTGCCAGCAGATCCAGGGGGTTTGAAGCAGATACGCAGTATTTT. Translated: CASRSRGFEADTQYF.

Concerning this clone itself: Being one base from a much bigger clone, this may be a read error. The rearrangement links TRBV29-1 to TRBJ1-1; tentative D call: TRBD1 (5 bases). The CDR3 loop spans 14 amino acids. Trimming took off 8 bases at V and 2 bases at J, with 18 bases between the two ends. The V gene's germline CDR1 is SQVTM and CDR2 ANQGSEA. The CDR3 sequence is CSTTRGAINTEAFF. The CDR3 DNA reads TGCAGCACGACCCGCGGGGCCATAAACACTGAAGCTTTCTTT.

CDR3 protein: CASSLVGQGRIDYGYTF. DNA for the CDR3: TGTGCCAGCAGTTTAGTGGGACAGGGGCGGATAGACTATGGCTACACCTTC. The rearrangement uses TRBV27 and TRBJ1-2, with TRBD1 matching 10 bases. J was trimmed by 3 bases and V by 2 bases; bases with no gene match: 9. Germline V lookup: CDR1 MNHEY, CDR2 SMNVEV (reference sequence). This CDR3 comprises 17 residues.

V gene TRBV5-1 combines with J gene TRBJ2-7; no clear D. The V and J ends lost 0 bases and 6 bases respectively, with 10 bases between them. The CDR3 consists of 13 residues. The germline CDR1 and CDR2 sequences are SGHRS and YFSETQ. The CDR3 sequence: CASSLARAGEQYF. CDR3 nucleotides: TGCGCCAGCAGCTTGGCTAGGGCTGGCGAGCAGTACTTC.

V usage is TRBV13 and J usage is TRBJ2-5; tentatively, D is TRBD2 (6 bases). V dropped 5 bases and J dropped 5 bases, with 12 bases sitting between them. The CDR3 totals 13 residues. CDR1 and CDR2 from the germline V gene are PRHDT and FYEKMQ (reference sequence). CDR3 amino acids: CASSRAGGETQYF. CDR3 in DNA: TGTGCCAGCAGCCGGGCCGGAGGGGAGACCCAGTACTTC.

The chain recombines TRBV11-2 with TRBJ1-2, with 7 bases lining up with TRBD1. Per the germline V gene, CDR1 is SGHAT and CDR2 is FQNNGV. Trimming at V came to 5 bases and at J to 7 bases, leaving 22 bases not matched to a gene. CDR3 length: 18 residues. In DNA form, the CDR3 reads TGTGCCAGCAGCCCGAAACCCGAAGACAGGGCAACATCATCTGGCTACACCTTC. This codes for CASSPKPEDRATSSGYTF.

The chain's CDR3 is CASSPTALNTEAFF. As DNA, the CDR3 is TGTGCCAGCAGCCCGACAGCCTTGAACACTGAAGCTTTCTTT. J is TRBJ1-1 and V is TRBV5-5; a weak D match, TRBD1 (5 bases). CDR1 and CDR2 (germline): SGHKS, YYEKEE (reference sequence). Trimming shortened V by 4 bases and J by 0 bases, and 10 bases separated the two germline ends. This CDR3 spans 14 amino acids. Drawing the rest from reference TRBV5-5 and TRBJ1-1, the complete variable domain is DAGVTQSPTHLIKTRGQQVTLRCSPISGHKSVSWYQQVLGQGPQFIFQYYEKEERGRGNFPDRFSARQFPNYSSELNVNALLLGDSALYLCASSPTALNTEAFFGQGTRLTVV.

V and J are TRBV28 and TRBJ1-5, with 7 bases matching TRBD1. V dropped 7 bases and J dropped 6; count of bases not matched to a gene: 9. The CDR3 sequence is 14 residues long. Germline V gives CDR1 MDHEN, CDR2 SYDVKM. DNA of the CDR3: TGTGCCAGCATACCAGGGGGAAAGAGTCAGCCCCAGCATTTT. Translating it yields CASIPGGKSQPQHF.

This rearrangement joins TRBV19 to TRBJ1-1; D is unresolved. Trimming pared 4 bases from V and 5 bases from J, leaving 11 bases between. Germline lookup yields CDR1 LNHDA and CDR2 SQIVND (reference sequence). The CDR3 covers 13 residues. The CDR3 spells CASSRGLGTEAFF. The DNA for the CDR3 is TGTGCCAGTAGTAGGGGATTAGGAACTGAAGCTTTCTTT. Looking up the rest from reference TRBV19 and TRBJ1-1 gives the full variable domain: DGGITQSPKYLFRKEGQNVTLSCEQNLNHDAMYWYRQDPGQGLRLIYYSQIVNDFQKGDIAEGYSVSREKKESFPLTVTSAQKNPTAFYLCASSRGLGTEAFFGQGTRLTVV.

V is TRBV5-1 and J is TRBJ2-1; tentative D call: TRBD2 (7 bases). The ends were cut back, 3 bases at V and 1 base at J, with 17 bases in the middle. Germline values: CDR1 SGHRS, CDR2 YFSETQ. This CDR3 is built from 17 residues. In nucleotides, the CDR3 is TGCGCCAGCAGCTCTACCCTGGGGGGGGCATCCTACAATGAGCAGTTCTTC. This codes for CASSSTLGGASYNEQFF.

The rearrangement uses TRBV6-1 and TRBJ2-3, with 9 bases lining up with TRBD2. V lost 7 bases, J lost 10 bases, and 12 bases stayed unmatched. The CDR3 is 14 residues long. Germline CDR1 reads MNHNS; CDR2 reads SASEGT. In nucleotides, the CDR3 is TGTGCCAGCACTAACATCGGGGGGACTAGCCCGCAGTATTTT. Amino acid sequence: CASTNIGGTSPQYF.

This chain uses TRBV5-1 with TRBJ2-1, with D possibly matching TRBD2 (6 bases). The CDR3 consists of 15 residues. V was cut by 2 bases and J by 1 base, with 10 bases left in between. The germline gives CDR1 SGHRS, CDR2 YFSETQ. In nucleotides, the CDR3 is TGCGCCAGCAGCTTTGGCGGGAATTCCTACAATGAGCAGTTCTTC. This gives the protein CASSFGGNSYNEQFF. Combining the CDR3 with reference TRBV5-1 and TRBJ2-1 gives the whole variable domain KAGVTQTPRYLIKTRGQQVTLSCSPISGHRSVSWYQQTPGQGLQFLFEYFSETQRNKGNFPGRFSGRQFSNSRSEMNVSTLELGDSALYLCASSFGGNSYNEQFFGPGTRLTVL.

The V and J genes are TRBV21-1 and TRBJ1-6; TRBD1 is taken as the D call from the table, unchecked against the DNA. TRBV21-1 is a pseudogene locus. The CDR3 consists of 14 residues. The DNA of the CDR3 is TGTGCCACCCAAGAGTGGCAGGGCCGGTCACCCCTCCACTTT. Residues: CATQEWQGRSPLHF.

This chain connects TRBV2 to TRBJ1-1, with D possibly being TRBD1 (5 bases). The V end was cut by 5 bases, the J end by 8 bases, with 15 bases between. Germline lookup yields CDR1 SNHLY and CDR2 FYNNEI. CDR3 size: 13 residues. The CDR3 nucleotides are TGTGCCAGCAGTACCCAAGGGGACCAAGAAGCTTTCTTT. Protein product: CASSTQGDQEAFF.

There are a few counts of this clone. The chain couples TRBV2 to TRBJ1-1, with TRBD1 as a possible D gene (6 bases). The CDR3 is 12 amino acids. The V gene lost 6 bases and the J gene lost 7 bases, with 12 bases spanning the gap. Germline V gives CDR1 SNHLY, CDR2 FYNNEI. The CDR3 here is CASRRQEYEAFF. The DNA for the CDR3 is TGTGCCAGCAGGAGACAGGAGTATGAAGCTTTCTTT.

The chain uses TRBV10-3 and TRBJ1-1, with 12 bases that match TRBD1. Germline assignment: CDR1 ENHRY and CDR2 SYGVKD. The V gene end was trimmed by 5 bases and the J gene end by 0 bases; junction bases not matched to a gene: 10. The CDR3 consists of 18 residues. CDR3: CAISPGTGGIEMNTEAFF. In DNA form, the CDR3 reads TGTGCCATCAGTCCTGGGACAGGGGGCATCGAGATGAACACTGAAGCTTTCTTT.

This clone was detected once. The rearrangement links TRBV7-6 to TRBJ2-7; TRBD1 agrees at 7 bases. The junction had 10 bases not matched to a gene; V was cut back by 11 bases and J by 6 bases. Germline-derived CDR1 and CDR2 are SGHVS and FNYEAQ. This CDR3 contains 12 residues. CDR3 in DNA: TGTGCCTCCGAGACAGGGTCCGGCGAGCAGTACTTC. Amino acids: CASETGSGEQYF.